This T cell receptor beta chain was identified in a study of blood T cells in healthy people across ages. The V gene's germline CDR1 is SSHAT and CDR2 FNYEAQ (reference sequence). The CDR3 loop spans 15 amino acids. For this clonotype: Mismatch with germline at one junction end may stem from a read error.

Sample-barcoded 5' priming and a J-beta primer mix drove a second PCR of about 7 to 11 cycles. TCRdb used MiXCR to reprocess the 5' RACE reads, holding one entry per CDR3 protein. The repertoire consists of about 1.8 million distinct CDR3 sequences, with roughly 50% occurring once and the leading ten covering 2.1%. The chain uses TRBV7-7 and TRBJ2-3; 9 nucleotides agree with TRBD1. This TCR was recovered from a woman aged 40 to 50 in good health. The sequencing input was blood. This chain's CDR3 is CASSRTGDSTDTQYF. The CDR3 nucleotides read TGTGCTAGCAGCCGGACAGGGGATAGCACAGATACGCAGTATTTT.